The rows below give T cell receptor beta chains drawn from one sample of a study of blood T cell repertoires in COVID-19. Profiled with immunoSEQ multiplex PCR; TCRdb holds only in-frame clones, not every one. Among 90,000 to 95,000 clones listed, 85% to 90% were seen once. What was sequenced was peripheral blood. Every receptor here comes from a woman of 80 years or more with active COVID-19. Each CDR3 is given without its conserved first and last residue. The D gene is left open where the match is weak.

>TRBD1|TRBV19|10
ASSDRGQPQH
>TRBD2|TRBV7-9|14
ASSPGTSGDTGELF
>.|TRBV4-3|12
ASSRGVGGHEQY
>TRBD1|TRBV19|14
ASRQLRQGQNTEAF
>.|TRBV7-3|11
ASSPDQRAEAF
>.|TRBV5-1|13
ASSLGQIMNTEAF
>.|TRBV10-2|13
ASSESGSAKNIQY
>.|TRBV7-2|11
ASSSEGGYQAF
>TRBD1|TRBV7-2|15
ASSLRSGTGVTGELF
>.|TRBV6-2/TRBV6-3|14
ASSPAEGWGGTEAF
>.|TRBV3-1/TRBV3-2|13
ASSQDRSGSEKLF
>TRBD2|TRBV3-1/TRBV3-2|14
ASSLRLAGNQETQY
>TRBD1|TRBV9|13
ASSVAGGSAYEQY
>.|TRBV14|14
ASSQERGALSYEQY
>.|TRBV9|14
ASSVGPQRSQETQY
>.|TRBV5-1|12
ASSFGGRGDTQY
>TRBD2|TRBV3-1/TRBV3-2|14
ASSLSSGSEYNEQF
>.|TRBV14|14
ASSQEKPGSIYEQY
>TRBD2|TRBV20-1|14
SASGPWSGAYNEQF
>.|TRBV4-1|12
ASSQGDFRETQY
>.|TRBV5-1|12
ASSPRPGGTEAF
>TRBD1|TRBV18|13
ASSPEQGAYNEQF
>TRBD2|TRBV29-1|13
SAISTSGSTDTQY
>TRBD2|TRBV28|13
ASSLGTSGGETQY
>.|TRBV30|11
AYRAASSYEQY
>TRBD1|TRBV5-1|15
ASSDSPAGTGISEQF
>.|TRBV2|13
ASRSGTFPNTEAF
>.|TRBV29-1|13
SITTRFSGANVLT
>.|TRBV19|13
ASSIDPWSPYGYT
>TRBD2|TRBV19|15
ASSFGTSGSSYNEQF
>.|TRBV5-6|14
ASSSGRAARREKLF
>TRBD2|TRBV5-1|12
ASTTTAGALEQY
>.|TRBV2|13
ASRRGGGRVYEQY
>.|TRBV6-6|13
ASSYGGYGANVLT
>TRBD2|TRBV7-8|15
ASSLERASGEYNEQF
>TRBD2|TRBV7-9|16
ASSFAGTSGSKSYEQY
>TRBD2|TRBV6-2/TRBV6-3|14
ASSYPRREGQYEQY
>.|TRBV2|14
ASSATYSGTTYEQY
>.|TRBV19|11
ASSRLGKNTIY
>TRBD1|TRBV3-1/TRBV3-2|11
ASNPGGHFGYT
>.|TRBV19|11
ASSSPTAWGYT